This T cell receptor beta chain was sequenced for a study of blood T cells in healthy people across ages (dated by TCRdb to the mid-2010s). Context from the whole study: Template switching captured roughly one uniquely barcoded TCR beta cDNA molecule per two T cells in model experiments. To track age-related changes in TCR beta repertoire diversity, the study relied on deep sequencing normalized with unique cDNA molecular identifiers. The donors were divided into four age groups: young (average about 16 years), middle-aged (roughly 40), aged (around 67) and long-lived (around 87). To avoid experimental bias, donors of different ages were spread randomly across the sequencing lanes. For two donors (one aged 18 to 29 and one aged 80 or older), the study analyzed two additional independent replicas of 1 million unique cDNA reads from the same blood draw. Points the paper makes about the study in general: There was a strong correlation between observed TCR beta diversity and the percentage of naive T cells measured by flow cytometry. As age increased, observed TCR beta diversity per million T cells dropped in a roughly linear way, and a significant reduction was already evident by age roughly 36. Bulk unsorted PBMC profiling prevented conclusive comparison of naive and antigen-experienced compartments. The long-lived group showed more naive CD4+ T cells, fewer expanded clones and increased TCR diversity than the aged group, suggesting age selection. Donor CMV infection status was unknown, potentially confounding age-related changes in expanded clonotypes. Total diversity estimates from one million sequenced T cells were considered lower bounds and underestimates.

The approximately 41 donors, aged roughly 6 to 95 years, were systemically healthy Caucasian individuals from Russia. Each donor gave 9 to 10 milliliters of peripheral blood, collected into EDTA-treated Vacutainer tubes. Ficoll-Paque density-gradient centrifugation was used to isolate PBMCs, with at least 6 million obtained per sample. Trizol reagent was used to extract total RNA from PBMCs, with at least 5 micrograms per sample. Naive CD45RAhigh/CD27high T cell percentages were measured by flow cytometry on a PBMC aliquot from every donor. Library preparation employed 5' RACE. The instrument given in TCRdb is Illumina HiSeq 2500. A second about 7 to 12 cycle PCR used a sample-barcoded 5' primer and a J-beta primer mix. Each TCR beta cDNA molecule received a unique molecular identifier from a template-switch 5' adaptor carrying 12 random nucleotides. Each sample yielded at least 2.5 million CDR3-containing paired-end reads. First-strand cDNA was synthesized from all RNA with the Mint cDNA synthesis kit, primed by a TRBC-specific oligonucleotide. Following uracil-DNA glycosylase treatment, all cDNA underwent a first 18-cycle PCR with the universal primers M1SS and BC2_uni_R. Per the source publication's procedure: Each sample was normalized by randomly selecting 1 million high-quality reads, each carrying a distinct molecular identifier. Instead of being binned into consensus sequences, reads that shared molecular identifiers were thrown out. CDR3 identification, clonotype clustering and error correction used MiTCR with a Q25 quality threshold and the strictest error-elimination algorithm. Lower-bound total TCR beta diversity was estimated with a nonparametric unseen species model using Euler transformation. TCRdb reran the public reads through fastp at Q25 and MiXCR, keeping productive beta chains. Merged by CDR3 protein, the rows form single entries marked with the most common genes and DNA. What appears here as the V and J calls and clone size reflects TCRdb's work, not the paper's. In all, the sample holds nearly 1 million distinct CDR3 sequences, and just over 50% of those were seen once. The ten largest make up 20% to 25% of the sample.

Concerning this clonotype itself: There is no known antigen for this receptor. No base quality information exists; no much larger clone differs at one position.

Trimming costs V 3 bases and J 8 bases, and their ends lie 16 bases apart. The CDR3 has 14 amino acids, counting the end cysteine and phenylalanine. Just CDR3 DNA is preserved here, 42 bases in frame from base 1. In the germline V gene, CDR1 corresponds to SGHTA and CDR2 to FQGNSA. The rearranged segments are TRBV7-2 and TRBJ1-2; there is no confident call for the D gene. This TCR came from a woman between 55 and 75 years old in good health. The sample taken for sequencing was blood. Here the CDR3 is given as CASSFGTRPRGYTF. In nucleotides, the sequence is TGTGCCAGCAGCTTCGGTACTCGTCCGAGGGGCTACACCTTC.